This TCR beta chain originates from a study of early T cells in non-severe SARS-CoV-2 infection. Individual cDNA molecules received unique molecular identifiers. MiXCR, applied by TCRdb to the 5' RACE reads, yields one record per CDR3 protein. Of 71,000 or so distinct CDR3 sequences detected, roughly 13% appear once; the ten largest clones hold roughly 13%. Trimming pared 4 bases from V and 4 bases from J, leaving 10 bases between. Germline V gives CDR1 MNHNS, CDR2 SASEGT. This CDR3 is built from 14 residues. This clonotype has just a few counts. The sample was whole blood. The gene calls are TRBV6-1 and TRBJ2-2; D unclear. This sequence was found in an adult who was a healthcare worker with PCR-confirmed SARS-CoV-2 infection or an uninfected control (not recorded which). CDR3 residues: CASSVLAFTGELFF. The CDR3 DNA sequence: TGTGCCAGCAGTGTTTTGGCCTTCACCGGGGAGCTGTTTTTT.